This T cell receptor (beta chain) was identified during a study of CD8 T cells in Susac syndrome. V lost 3 bases to trimming and J lost 7 bases, with 7 bases between them. The CDR3 has 11 residues. The germline gives CDR1 MNHNS, CDR2 SASEGT. Random hexamers were used to reverse transcribe an amount of about 0.45 to 1 ug RNA. TCRdb recomputed calls from the immunoSEQ multiplex PCR reads with MiXCR, one row per CDR3 protein. Among roughly 150,000 distinct CDR3 sequences listed, nearly 97% were seen once. The source is a human donor with multiple sclerosis. The genes are TRBV6-1 and TRBJ2-7; no reliable D call. The material sequenced was CD8+ T cells from PBMCs. The CDR3 bases are TGTGCCAGCAGTGAGGGTCCGGAGCAGTACGTC. Encoded protein: CASSEGPEQYV.